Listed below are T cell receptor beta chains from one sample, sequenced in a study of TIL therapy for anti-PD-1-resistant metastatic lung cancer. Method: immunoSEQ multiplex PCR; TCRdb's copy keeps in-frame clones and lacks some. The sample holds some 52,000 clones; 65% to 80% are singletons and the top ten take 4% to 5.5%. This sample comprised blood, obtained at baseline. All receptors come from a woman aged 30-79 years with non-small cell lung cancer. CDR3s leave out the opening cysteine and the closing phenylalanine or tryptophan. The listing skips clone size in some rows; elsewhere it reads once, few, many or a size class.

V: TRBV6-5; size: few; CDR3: ASSYSDRAREQF
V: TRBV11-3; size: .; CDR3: ASSSSGYEQY
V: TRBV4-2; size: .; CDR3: ASSQDLQTRETQY
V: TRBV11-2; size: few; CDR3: ASSLQNSPLH
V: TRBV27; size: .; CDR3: ASRSGRLHSNQPQH
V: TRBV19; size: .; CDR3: ASKTRWAGGNTGELF
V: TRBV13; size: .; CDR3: ASRVSGMSYEQY
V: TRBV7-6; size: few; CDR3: ASSPGTIYEQY
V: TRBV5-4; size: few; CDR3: ASSLGGVEAYEQY
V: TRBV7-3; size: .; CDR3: ASSLQGVNYNEQF
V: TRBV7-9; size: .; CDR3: AGSFSGGGGGYT
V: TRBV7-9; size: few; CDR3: AVRRGLTNEQF
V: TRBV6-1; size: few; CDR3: ASSELPGGNYNSPLH
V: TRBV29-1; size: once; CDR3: SVDSSNYGYT
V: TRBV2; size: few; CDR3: ASARAGVWTGELF
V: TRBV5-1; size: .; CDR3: ASSLWGADTEAF
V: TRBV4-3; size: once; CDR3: ASSQIAGGVQETQY
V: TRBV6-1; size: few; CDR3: ASSEDPGGVPRQPQH
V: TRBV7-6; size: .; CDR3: ASSSEYGELF
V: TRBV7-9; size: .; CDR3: ASSFQGPGNEQF
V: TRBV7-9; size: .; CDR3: ASSLDLAGVQEQY
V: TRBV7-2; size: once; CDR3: ASSFGQPRPT
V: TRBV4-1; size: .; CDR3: ASSQGHNTGEGSTDTQY
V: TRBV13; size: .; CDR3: ASSSRGAMRYT
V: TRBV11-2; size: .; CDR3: ASSLGGHGGELF
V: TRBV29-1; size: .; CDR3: SVPLGHHLNYGYT
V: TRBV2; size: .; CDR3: ASSFAAEETQY
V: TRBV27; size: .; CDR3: ASSLTGTDNSPLH
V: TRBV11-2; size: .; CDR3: ASRRAQVTDTQY
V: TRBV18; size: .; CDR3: ASSPDTTNEKLF
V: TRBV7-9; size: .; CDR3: ASSLYPRGVTDTQY
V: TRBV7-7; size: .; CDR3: ASSLEPSGPNEQF
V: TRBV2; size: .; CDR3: ASSDMGGWETQY
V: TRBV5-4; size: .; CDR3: ASSLPTSGRADTQY
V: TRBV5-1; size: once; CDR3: ASSLAVTGAGYT
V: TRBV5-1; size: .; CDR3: ASSLGEPGSPLH
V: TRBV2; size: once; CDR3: ASSKRAPWMDTQY
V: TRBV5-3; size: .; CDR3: ARGQGHVWTDTQY
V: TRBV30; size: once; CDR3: AWSVPTGGTEAF
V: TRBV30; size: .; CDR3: AWRNTGRLLYNSPLH
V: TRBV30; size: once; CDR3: AWSPSEAF
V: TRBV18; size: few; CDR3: ASSPATPEQY
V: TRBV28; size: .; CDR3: ASTQGVKLSQY
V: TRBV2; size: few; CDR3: ASSDREAGNTEAF
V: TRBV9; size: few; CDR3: ASSGGQSNQPQH
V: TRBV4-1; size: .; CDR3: ASSQDFRTGRSLGSYEQY
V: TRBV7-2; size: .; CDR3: ASSLGTPNYGYT
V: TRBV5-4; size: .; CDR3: ASSLGPPSSYNEQF
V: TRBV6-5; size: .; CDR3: ASSYSRGTGYGYT
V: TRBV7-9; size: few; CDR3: ASSSGGGHTEAF
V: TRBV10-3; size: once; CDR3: AIRSTGTNSPLH
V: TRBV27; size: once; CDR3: ASSLGRSTDTQY
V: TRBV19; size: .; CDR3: ASRGTGGYYGYT
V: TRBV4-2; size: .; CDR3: ASSQTKQGTYEQY
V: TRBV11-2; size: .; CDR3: ASSFRQGKNQPQH
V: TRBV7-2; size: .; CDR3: ASSAPDVSGANVLT
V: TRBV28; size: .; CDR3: ASSDGQGARYEQY
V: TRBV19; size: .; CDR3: ASRRQRDTGELF
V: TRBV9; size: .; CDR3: ASSVEGRDKNIQY
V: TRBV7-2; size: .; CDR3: ASSLGQLYTYEQY